The 2 T cell receptor beta chains in this list originate from one sample, sequenced in a study of response to subunit inactivated influenza vaccine. MiXCR, run by TCRdb on the RT-PCR reads, gives a single entry per CDR3 protein. Of approximately 300,000 distinct CDR3 sequences listed, roughly 22% are singletons. Sequenced material: PBMCs from blood, taken 21 months after vaccination. The receptors were gathered from a man between 50 and 70 years old who received an inactivated influenza vaccine.

The chain has TRBV7-2 and TRBJ1-5; D is ambiguous. The germline V and J ends were trimmed by 1 base and 6 bases, with 13 bases remaining between them. CDR1 SGHTA and CDR2 FQGNSA come from the germline V gene. The CDR3 consists of 15 residues. CDR3 residues: CASSLVGDTAQPQHF. Written as DNA, the CDR3 is TGTGCCAGCAGCTTAGTCGGGGATACCGCTCAGCCCCAGCATTTT.

This clonotype was seen ten or more times. This sequence joins TRBV12-3 or TRBV12-4 and TRBJ1-5; D call uncertain. The CDR3 totals 13 residues. V shed 6 bases and J shed 4 bases, with 10 bases lying between them. The chain's CDR3 is CASRYGINQPQHF. The DNA for the CDR3 is TGTGCCAGCAGATATGGTATTAATCAGCCCCAGCATTTT.